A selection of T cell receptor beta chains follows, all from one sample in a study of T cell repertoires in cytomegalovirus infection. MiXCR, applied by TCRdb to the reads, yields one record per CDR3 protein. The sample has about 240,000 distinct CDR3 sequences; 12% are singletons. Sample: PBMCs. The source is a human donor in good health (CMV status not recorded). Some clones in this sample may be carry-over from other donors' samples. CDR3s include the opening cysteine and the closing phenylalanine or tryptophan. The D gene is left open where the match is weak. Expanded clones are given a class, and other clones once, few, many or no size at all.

cdr3_aa: CASSQAASTDTQYF
cdr3_nt: TGCGCCAGCAGCCAAGCGGCTAGCACAGATACGCAGTATTTT
cdr3_length: 14
clone_size: few
d_call: .
j_call: TRBJ2-3
v_call: TRBV5-1

cdr3_aa: CASSLAGRGQRSYEQYF
cdr3_nt: TGTGCCAGCAGCTTGGCAGGCAGGGGGCAGCGTTCCTACGAGCAGTACTTC
cdr3_length: 17
clone_size: many
d_call: TRBD1
j_call: TRBJ2-7
v_call: TRBV5-5

cdr3_aa: CASSPVGTQPQHF
cdr3_nt: TGTGCCAGCAGCCCCGTGGGGACGCAGCCCCAGCATTTT
cdr3_length: 13
clone_size: few
d_call: .
j_call: TRBJ1-5
v_call: TRBV12-3/TRBV12-4

cdr3_aa: CASSPYRVRADTQYF
cdr3_nt: TGTGCCAGCAGCCCCTACAGAGTTCGAGCAGATACGCAGTATTTT
cdr3_length: 15
clone_size: few
d_call: .
j_call: TRBJ2-3
v_call: TRBV6-2/TRBV6-3

cdr3_aa: CASSPDLQETQYF
cdr3_nt: TGTGCCAGCTCTCCCGACTTGCAAGAGACCCAGTACTTC
cdr3_length: 13
clone_size: few
d_call: .
j_call: TRBJ2-5
v_call: TRBV18

cdr3_aa: CASSILAGRTDTQYF
cdr3_nt: TGTGCCAGCAGCATTTTAGCGGGCCGCACAGATACGCAGTATTTT
cdr3_length: 15
clone_size: many
d_call: TRBD2
j_call: TRBJ2-3
v_call: TRBV7-2

cdr3_aa: CASSLMGTAETQYF
cdr3_nt: TGTGCCAGCAGTTTAATGGGGACAGCAGAGACCCAGTACTTC
cdr3_length: 14
clone_size: .
d_call: TRBD1
j_call: TRBJ2-5
v_call: TRBV28

cdr3_aa: CASSSRDRARMNTEAFF
cdr3_nt: TGTGCCAGCAGCAGCCGGGACAGGGCGCGTATGAACACTGAAGCTTTCTTT
cdr3_length: 17
clone_size: many
d_call: TRBD1
j_call: TRBJ1-1
v_call: TRBV7-8

cdr3_aa: CSVVRQGAYEQYF
cdr3_nt: TGCAGCGTTGTCCGACAGGGTGCCTACGAGCAGTACTTC
cdr3_length: 13
clone_size: few
d_call: TRBD1
j_call: TRBJ2-7
v_call: TRBV29-1

cdr3_aa: CASSRGGPARAGELFF
cdr3_nt: TGTGCCAGCAGCCGCGGGGGGCCCGCGAGGGCCGGGGAGCTGTTTTTT
cdr3_length: 16
clone_size: many
d_call: TRBD2
j_call: TRBJ2-2
v_call: TRBV7-2

cdr3_aa: CASSYSSRGRGDTQYF
cdr3_nt: TGTGCCAGCAGTTACTCGAGTCGGGGCCGAGGGGATACGCAGTATTTT
cdr3_length: 16
clone_size: many
d_call: .
j_call: TRBJ2-3
v_call: TRBV6-2/TRBV6-3

cdr3_aa: CASSRDRAEETQYF
cdr3_nt: TGTGCCAGCAGTCGAGACAGGGCTGAAGAGACCCAGTACTTC
cdr3_length: 14
clone_size: many
d_call: TRBD1
j_call: TRBJ2-5
v_call: TRBV6-2/TRBV6-3

cdr3_aa: CASSLWTDNEQFF
cdr3_nt: TGTGCCAGCAGTCTCTGGACCGACAATGAGCAGTTCTTC
cdr3_length: 13
clone_size: many
d_call: .
j_call: TRBJ2-1
v_call: TRBV6-6

cdr3_aa: CASSLGWTGMDEQFF
cdr3_nt: TGTGCCAGCAGCTTAGGATGGACAGGGATGGATGAGCAGTTCTTC
cdr3_length: 15
clone_size: many
d_call: TRBD1
j_call: TRBJ2-1
v_call: TRBV7-9

cdr3_aa: CASSFLRGFNTEAFF
cdr3_nt: TGTGCCAGCAGCTTCCTCAGGGGGTTTAACACTGAAGCTTTCTTT
cdr3_length: 15
clone_size: many
d_call: TRBD1
j_call: TRBJ1-1
v_call: TRBV7-9

cdr3_aa: CASSLEVRGGVETQYF
cdr3_nt: TGCGCCAGCAGCTTGGAAGTCAGGGGGGGGGTAGAGACCCAGTACTTC
cdr3_length: 16
clone_size: .
d_call: .
j_call: TRBJ2-5
v_call: TRBV5-1

cdr3_aa: CSAKQGGGANVLTF
cdr3_nt: TGCAGTGCTAAACAAGGTGGTGGGGCCAACGTCCTGACTTTC
cdr3_length: 14
clone_size: many
d_call: .
j_call: TRBJ2-6
v_call: TRBV20-1

cdr3_aa: CASSYGRGGADTQYF
cdr3_nt: TGTGCCAGCAGTTACGGCAGGGGAGGCGCAGATACGCAGTATTTT
cdr3_length: 15
clone_size: few
d_call: .
j_call: TRBJ2-3
v_call: TRBV6-2/TRBV6-3

cdr3_aa: CASSLELAGGPTGELFF
cdr3_nt: TGTGCCAGCAGCTTAGAACTAGCGGGTGGCCCTACCGGGGAGCTGTTTTTT
cdr3_length: 17
clone_size: many
d_call: TRBD2
j_call: TRBJ2-2
v_call: TRBV7-2

cdr3_aa: CSVEVGLGSDEQYF
cdr3_nt: TGCAGCGTTGAAGTAGGACTAGGTAGTGACGAGCAGTACTTC
cdr3_length: 14
clone_size: .
d_call: TRBD2
j_call: TRBJ2-7
v_call: TRBV29-1

cdr3_aa: CASSLQTGGEGPQHF
cdr3_nt: TGTGCCAGTAGCCTTCAGACAGGGGGAGAGGGGCCCCAGCATTTT
cdr3_length: 15
clone_size: .
d_call: TRBD1
j_call: TRBJ1-5
v_call: TRBV19

cdr3_aa: CASSLGTGADTQYF
cdr3_nt: TGTGCCAGCAGCTTAGGGACAGGGGCGGATACGCAGTATTTT
cdr3_length: 14
clone_size: few
d_call: TRBD1
j_call: TRBJ2-3
v_call: TRBV7-2

cdr3_aa: CASRGPSHYEQYF
cdr3_nt: TGTGCCAGCAGAGGGCCCTCTCACTACGAGCAGTACTTC
cdr3_length: 13
clone_size: few
d_call: .
j_call: TRBJ2-7
v_call: TRBV12-3/TRBV12-4

cdr3_aa: CSARDSAGWYGYTF
cdr3_nt: TGCAGTGCTAGAGATTCCGCGGGATGGTATGGCTACACCTTC
cdr3_length: 14
clone_size: .
d_call: .
j_call: TRBJ1-2
v_call: TRBV20-1

cdr3_aa: CANSNTGLDYEQYF
cdr3_nt: TGTGCTAACTCTAACACGGGACTAGACTACGAGCAGTACTTC
cdr3_length: 14
clone_size: .
d_call: TRBD2
j_call: TRBJ2-7
v_call: TRBV12-5

cdr3_aa: CASSGPSGRASGELFF
cdr3_nt: TGTGCCAGCAGCGGCCCTAGCGGGAGGGCGTCCGGGGAGCTGTTTTTT
cdr3_length: 16
clone_size: few
d_call: TRBD2
j_call: TRBJ2-2
v_call: TRBV9

cdr3_aa: CASSVGPMNTEAFF
cdr3_nt: TGTGCCAGCAGCGTAGGACCTATGAACACTGAAGCTTTCTTT
cdr3_length: 14
clone_size: few
d_call: .
j_call: TRBJ1-1
v_call: TRBV9

cdr3_aa: CASTLDGVREITEAFF
cdr3_nt: TGCGCCAGCACCTTGGATGGAGTCAGGGAGATCACTGAAGCTTTCTTT
cdr3_length: 16
clone_size: many
d_call: .
j_call: TRBJ1-1
v_call: TRBV5-1

cdr3_aa: CASSIVGGRPSEAFF
cdr3_nt: TGTGCCAGTAGTATAGTTGGGGGGCGTCCCTCCGAAGCTTTCTTT
cdr3_length: 15
clone_size: few
d_call: .
j_call: TRBJ1-1
v_call: TRBV19

cdr3_aa: CASAPGLVSETQYF
cdr3_nt: TGTGCCAGCGCCCCGGGACTAGTGTCGGAGACCCAGTACTTC
cdr3_length: 14
clone_size: many
d_call: TRBD2
j_call: TRBJ2-5
v_call: TRBV7-6

cdr3_aa: CASSPLQGNEQFF
cdr3_nt: TGTGCCAGCAGCCCCCTACAGGGAAATGAGCAGTTCTTC
cdr3_length: 13
clone_size: many
d_call: .
j_call: TRBJ2-1
v_call: TRBV7-8

cdr3_aa: CASSEHTNTGELFF
cdr3_nt: TGTGCCAGCAGCGAACATACGAACACCGGGGAGCTGTTTTTT
cdr3_length: 14
clone_size: many
d_call: .
j_call: TRBJ2-2
v_call: TRBV11-3

cdr3_aa: CASSEQEAYGYTF
cdr3_nt: TGTGCCAGCAGTGAACAGGAAGCCTATGGCTACACCTTC
cdr3_length: 13
clone_size: .
d_call: .
j_call: TRBJ1-2
v_call: TRBV2

cdr3_aa: CASSYGALEYF
cdr3_nt: TGTGCCAGCAGTTACGGGGCGCTGGAGTACTTC
cdr3_length: 11
clone_size: few
d_call: .
j_call: TRBJ2-7
v_call: TRBV6-5

cdr3_aa: CASSIRQQETQYF
cdr3_nt: TGTGCCAGTAGTATAAGGCAGCAAGAGACCCAGTACTTC
cdr3_length: 13
clone_size: .
d_call: .
j_call: TRBJ2-5
v_call: TRBV19

cdr3_aa: CASRRTSGRSDTQYF
cdr3_nt: TGTGCCAGCAGAAGGACTAGCGGGAGATCGGATACGCAGTATTTT
cdr3_length: 15
clone_size: .
d_call: TRBD2
j_call: TRBJ2-3
v_call: TRBV28

cdr3_aa: CSARVGARYEQYF
cdr3_nt: TGCAGTGCTAGGGTGGGGGCTAGGTACGAGCAGTACTTC
cdr3_length: 13
clone_size: few
d_call: .
j_call: TRBJ2-7
v_call: TRBV20-1

cdr3_aa: CASRPGTASYEQYF
cdr3_nt: TGTGCCAGCAGACCCGGGACGGCGAGCTACGAGCAGTACTTC
cdr3_length: 14
clone_size: few
d_call: .
j_call: TRBJ2-7
v_call: TRBV6-6

cdr3_aa: CASLEGWNTEAFF
cdr3_nt: TGTGCCAGCTTGGAAGGGTGGAACACTGAAGCTTTCTTT
cdr3_length: 13
clone_size: many
d_call: .
j_call: TRBJ1-1
v_call: TRBV12-3/TRBV12-4

cdr3_aa: CASSRSAGTSTGELFF
cdr3_nt: TGTGCCAGCAGTCGAAGCGCGGGGACGAGCACCGGGGAGCTGTTTTTT
cdr3_length: 16
clone_size: many
d_call: .
j_call: TRBJ2-2
v_call: TRBV6-2/TRBV6-3

cdr3_aa: CASSLGGGGNYGYTF
cdr3_nt: TGTGCCAGCAGCTTAGGAGGGGGGGGTAACTATGGCTACACCTTC
cdr3_length: 15
clone_size: many
d_call: .
j_call: TRBJ1-2
v_call: TRBV7-2

cdr3_aa: CSAERFNYGYTF
cdr3_nt: TGCAGTGCTGAGAGGTTTAACTATGGCTACACCTTC
cdr3_length: 12
clone_size: few
d_call: .
j_call: TRBJ1-2
v_call: TRBV20-1

cdr3_aa: CASSFQRTSGRRSYEQYF
cdr3_nt: TGTGCCAGCAGTTTCCAGAGGACTAGCGGGAGACGGTCCTACGAGCAGTACTTC
cdr3_length: 18
clone_size: .
d_call: TRBD2
j_call: TRBJ2-7
v_call: TRBV28

cdr3_aa: CASSYSIGMNTEAFF
cdr3_nt: TGTGCCAGCAGTTACTCGATAGGTATGAACACTGAAGCTTTCTTT
cdr3_length: 15
clone_size: many
d_call: .
j_call: TRBJ1-1
v_call: TRBV6-2/TRBV6-3

cdr3_aa: CASSLNGGLGQPQHF
cdr3_nt: TGTGCCAGCAGCTTAAACGGGGGGCTCGGGCAGCCCCAGCATTTT
cdr3_length: 15
clone_size: many
d_call: .
j_call: TRBJ1-5
v_call: TRBV7-3

cdr3_aa: CASSLAADTQYF
cdr3_nt: TGTGCCAGCAGCTTGGCAGCAGATACGCAGTATTTT
cdr3_length: 12
clone_size: many
d_call: .
j_call: TRBJ2-3
v_call: TRBV7-2

cdr3_aa: CASSSLGREETQYF
cdr3_nt: TGTGCCAGCAGCTCTCTCGGGCGGGAAGAGACCCAGTACTTC
cdr3_length: 14
clone_size: .
d_call: .
j_call: TRBJ2-5
v_call: TRBV7-9

cdr3_aa: CASTPRTSGMGGGEQYF
cdr3_nt: TGTGCCAGCACCCCAAGGACTAGCGGGATGGGGGGAGGGGAGCAGTACTTC
cdr3_length: 17
clone_size: many
d_call: TRBD2
j_call: TRBJ2-7
v_call: TRBV7-2

cdr3_aa: CSARDQRLVTGELFF
cdr3_nt: TGCAGTGCTAGAGACCAGCGGCTAGTCACCGGGGAGCTGTTTTTT
cdr3_length: 15
clone_size: few
d_call: .
j_call: TRBJ2-2
v_call: TRBV20-1

cdr3_aa: CARGQGRETQYF
cdr3_nt: TGTGCCCGGGGACAGGGAAGAGAGACCCAGTACTTC
cdr3_length: 12
clone_size: few
d_call: TRBD1
j_call: TRBJ2-5
v_call: TRBV2